The clone carrying this TCR beta chain was observed a few times. The data were taken from a study of T-cell reconstitution after alpha-beta-depleted transplantation in children. A library of TCRbeta sequences, prepared with unique molecular identifiers, was generated. MiXCR, applied by TCRdb to the PCR reads, yields one record per CDR3 protein. The table lists about 640,000 distinct CDR3 sequences, 16% of them singletons. J lost 2 bases, V lost 0 bases, and 5 bases had no gene match. CDR1 is SGDLS and CDR2 is YYNGEE in the germline V gene. This CDR3 spans 17 amino acids. This TCR was sampled from a human donor who donated a stem cell graft to a child with acute myeloid leukemia. The chain uses TRBV9 and TRBJ2-3, with TRBD2 identical over 11 bases. The starting material was PBMCs from the stem cell graft donor, obtained from the stem cell graft. The CDR3 loop is CASSVGLAGGYTDTQYF. The DNA for the CDR3 is TGTGCCAGCAGCGTAGGGCTAGCGGGGGGATACACAGATACGCAGTATTTT.